This T cell receptor beta chain was profiled in a study of shared clonotypes between healthy human individuals (dated by TCRdb to about 2020). Notes on the research overall: The cohort included three men and two women between 18 and 49 years of age. For each donor, CD4 naive and CD4 memory were each given three plates, CD8 naive was given two plates, and CD8 memory was given one plate. To estimate repertoire size and how much clonotype sharing occurs between individuals, the study deeply sequenced the blood TCR repertoires of about five healthy adults. Libraries were prepared and TCR repertoires were sequenced by different laboratories using diverse techniques, in order to increase sequencing depth and limit assay-specific biases. Per donor, leukapheresis produced somewhere between about 0.94 and 10 billion PBMCs. Overall study outcomes, separate from this receptor: The genetic and exposure-history diversity represented was limited by the small number of donors. Across a few donors, roughly 5.1% of naive CD4, roughly 3.5% of naive CD8, about 2.3% of memory CD4, and around 0.4% of memory CD8 clonotypes were shared. Based on pairwise subsampling, the degree of clonotype sharing among donors was expected to be affected by sequencing depth. Sampling was restricted to blood, and TCR repertoires in tissue are likely to differ from TCR repertoires in blood. Even with the large sequencing depth, rarefaction of the sorted-subset datasets indicated that sequencing was incomplete. Compared with non-shared clonotypes, the clonotypes found in all four sorted-subset donors had higher generation probabilities. Naive subsets generally had larger estimated clonotype richness than memory subsets did.

Deletion took 1 base off V and 5 bases off J, with a span of 7 bases between the germline ends. The cysteine opens and the phenylalanine closes a CDR3 of 13 amino acids. The only DNA kept is the CDR3, 39 bases in frame from the first base. CDR1 is given as MGHRA and CDR2 as YSYEKL, both from the germline V gene. Worth noting for this clone: Which antigen it targets is not known. The record has no base qualities; no much larger clone is one base away.

TCR CDR3 regions were amplified from genomic DNA by multiplex PCR using the deep immunoSEQ assay. For each cell subset, the extracted genomic DNA was distributed evenly across all wells of several immunoSEQ 96-well plates, and each plate served as one replicate. Each replicate PCR for sorted subsets received about 210 ng genomic DNA, equal to about 30,000 T cell genomes. The purified libraries were quantified using a Qubit 3.0 fluorometer, sized with a Bioanalyzer 2100, and then quantified again using the KAPA Library Quantification kit. Every immunoSEQ 96-well plate was sequenced on a dedicated single-read 150-cycle Illumina NextSeq 550 flow cell. Per the source publication's procedure: Because the immunoSEQ output held only junctional sequences and lacked quality scores, the filtering could not match the filtering applied to full-length reads. Sequences were annotated with PyIR, a Python wrapper for IgBLAST v1.9, using IMGT germline references to assign V/J genes and CDR3. Reads with weak V/J assignments (E-value above 1e-6), missing CDR3, stop codons, out-of-frame junctions, or ambiguous translated residues were removed. V3J clonotypes were defined by identical inferred V gene, J gene, and CDR3 amino acid sequence. Percentage overlap between repertoires was calculated by dividing the number of shared unique clonotypes by the size of the smaller repertoire. Richness of each repertoire was evaluated using RTK rarefaction, the Chao1 estimator, and Recon v2.1 estimates of unobserved clonotypes. OLGA was used to compute generation probabilities for all TCRbeta clonotypes that the gDNA method yielded from a few donors. The table comes from immuneACCESS by way of TCRdb, which keeps in-frame sequences with V and J called. Part of the clones is missing from these tables; in studies checked, under half for an unresolved V gene and the rest for unknown reasons. V, J and clone size reflect that table, while D and trimming were determined from the DNA. The sample profile shows roughly 2.2 million clones; around 92% of them were found once. Jointly, the top ten make up approximately 0.39% of the sample.

Healthy HIV-negative adults with no recently reported acute infections or vaccinations were included as donors. Only Caucasian adults living in Nashville, Tennessee, USA were represented among the donors. CD4+ T cells were enriched through magnetic negative selection, after which naive cells were positively selected on CD45RA and the remaining negative fraction served as the memory subset. Blood was obtained by leukapheresis, after which PBMCs were separated by Ficoll-Histopaque density gradient centrifugation and cryopreserved in liquid nitrogen vapor phase. Analytical flow cytometry was used to check the purity and quantity of every magnetically sorted T cell population. Genomic DNA was isolated from each sorted fraction and quantified by UV absorbance on a Nanodrop 2000c.

Material: naive CD4+ T cells from PBMCs. Reading the label with the study, this specimen's cell subset or site is: CD45RA+ positively selected. The chain employs TRBV4-1 and TRBJ2-3; the D gene identity is not certain. This sequence was found in a man in his late teens or twenties in good health. Some clones in this sample may be carry-over from other donors' samples. The DNA sequence is given as TGCGCCAGCAGCCAAGTGGGTGGAGATACGCAGTATTTT. Its protein is CASSQVGGDTQYF.